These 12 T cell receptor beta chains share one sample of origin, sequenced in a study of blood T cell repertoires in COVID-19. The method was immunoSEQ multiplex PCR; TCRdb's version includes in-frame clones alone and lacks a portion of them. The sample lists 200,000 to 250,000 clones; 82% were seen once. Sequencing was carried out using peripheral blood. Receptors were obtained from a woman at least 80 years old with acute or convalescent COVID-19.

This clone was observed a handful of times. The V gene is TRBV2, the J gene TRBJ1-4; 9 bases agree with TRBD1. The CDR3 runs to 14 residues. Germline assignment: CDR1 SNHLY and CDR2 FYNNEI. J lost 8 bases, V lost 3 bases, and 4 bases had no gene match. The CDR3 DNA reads TGTGCCAGCAGTGACCGGACAGGGGAGGAAAAACTGTTTTTT. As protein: CASSDRTGEEKLFF.

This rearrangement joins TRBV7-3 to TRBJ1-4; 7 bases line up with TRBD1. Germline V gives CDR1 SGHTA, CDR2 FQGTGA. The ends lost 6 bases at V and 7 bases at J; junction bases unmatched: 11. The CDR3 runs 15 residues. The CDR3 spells CASRHNRGEVEKLFF. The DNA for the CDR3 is TGTGCCAGCAGACACAACAGGGGAGAGGTTGAAAAACTGTTTTTT.

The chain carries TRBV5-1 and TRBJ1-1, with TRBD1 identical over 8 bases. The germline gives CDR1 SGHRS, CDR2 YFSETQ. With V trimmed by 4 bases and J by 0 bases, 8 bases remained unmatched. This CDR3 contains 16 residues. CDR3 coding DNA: TGCGCCAGCAGCATCAAGGGACAGGCGATGAACACTGAAGCTTTCTTT. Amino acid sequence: CASSIKGQAMNTEAFF.

CDR3 sequence reads: CASAIRYEQYF. The DNA of the CDR3 is TGTGCCAGCGCTATACGCTACGAGCAGTACTTC. The chain is built from TRBV28 and TRBJ2-7; D is undetermined. The germline V gene has CDR1 MDHEN and CDR2 SYDVKM. The V end lost 8 bases, the J end lost 3 bases, and 8 bases lay between the germline ends. The CDR3 totals 11 residues.

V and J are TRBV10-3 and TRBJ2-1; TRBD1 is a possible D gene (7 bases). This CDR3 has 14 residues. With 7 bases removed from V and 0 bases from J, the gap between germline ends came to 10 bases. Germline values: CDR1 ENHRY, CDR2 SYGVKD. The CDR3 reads CAITGGGSYNEQFF. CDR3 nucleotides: TGTGCCATCACAGGGGGAGGCTCCTACAATGAGCAGTTCTTC.

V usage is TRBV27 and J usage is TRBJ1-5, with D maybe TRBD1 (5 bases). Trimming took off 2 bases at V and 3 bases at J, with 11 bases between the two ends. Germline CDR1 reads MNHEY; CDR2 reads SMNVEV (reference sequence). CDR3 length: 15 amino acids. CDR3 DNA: TGTGCCAGCAGTTTAGACAGACTTAACAATCAGCCCCAGCATTTT. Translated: CASSLDRLNNQPQHF.

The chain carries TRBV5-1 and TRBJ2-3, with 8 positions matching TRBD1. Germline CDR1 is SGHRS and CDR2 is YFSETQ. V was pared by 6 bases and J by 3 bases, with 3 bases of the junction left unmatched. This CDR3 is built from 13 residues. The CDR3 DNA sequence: TGCGCCAGCAAGGACAGGGTGACAGATACGCAGTATTTT. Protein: CASKDRVTDTQYF. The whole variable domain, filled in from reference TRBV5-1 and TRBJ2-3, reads KAGVTQTPRYLIKTRGQQVTLSCSPISGHRSVSWYQQTPGQGLQFLFEYFSETQRNKGNFPGRFSGRQFSNSRSEMNVSTLELGDSALYLCASKDRVTDTQYFGPGTRLTVL.

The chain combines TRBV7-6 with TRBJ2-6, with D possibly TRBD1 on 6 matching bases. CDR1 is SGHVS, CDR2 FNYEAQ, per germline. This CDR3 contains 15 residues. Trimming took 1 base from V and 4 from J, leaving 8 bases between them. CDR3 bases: TGTGCCAGCAGCTTAGGGGGGCCCGGGGCCAACGTCCTGACTTTC. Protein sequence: CASSLGGPGANVLTF. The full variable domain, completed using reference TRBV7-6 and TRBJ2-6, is GAGVSQSPRYKVTKRGQDVALRCDPISGHVSLYWYRQALGQGPEFLTYFNYEAQQDKSGLPNDRFSAERPEGSISTLTIQRTEQRDSAMYRCASSLGGPGANVLTFGAGSRLTVL.

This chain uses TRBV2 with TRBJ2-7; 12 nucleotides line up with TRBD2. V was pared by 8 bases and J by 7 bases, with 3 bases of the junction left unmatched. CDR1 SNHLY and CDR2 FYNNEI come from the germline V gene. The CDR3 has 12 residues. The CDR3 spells CASGGLAGEQYF. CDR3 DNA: TGTGCCAGCGGCGGACTAGCGGGGGAGCAGTACTTC. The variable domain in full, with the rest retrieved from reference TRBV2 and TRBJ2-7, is EPEVTQTPSHQVTQMGQEVILRCVPISNHLYFYWYRQILGQKVEFLVSFYNNEISEKSEIFDDQFSVERPDGSNFTLKIRSTKLEDSAMYFCASGGLAGEQYFGPGTRLTVT.

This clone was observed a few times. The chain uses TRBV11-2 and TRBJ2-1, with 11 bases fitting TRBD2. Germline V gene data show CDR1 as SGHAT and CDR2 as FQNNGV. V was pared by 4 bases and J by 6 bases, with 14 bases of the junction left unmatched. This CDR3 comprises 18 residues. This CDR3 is CASSSPMGFSGGANEQFF. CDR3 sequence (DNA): TGTGCCAGCAGCTCCCCCATGGGTTTTAGCGGGGGGGCCAATGAGCAGTTCTTC.

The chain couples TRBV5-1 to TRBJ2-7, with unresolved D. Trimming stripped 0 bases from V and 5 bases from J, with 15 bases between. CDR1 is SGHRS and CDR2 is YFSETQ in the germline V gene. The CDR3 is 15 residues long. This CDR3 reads CASSLVPQQNNEQYF. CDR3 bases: TGCGCCAGCAGCTTGGTTCCACAGCAGAACAACGAGCAGTACTTC.

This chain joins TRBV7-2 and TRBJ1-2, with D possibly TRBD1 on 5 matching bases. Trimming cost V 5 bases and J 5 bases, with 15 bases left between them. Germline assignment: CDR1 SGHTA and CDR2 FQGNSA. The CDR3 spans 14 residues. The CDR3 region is CASSPQGGGYGYTF. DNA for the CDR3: TGTGCCAGCAGCCCCCAGGGAGGTGGGTATGGCTACACCTTC.